The 7 T cell receptor beta chains in this list originate from one sample, sequenced in a study of glioma-infiltrating T cells. Amplification of TCR alpha and beta CDR3 regions from RNA used iRepertoire nested multiplex PCR. TCRdb re-analysed the multiplex PCR reads in MiXCR, keeping a single row per CDR3 protein. The top ten hold roughly 21% of the sample, which has about 190,000 distinct CDR3 sequences, more than 30% seen once. The sequenced material came from glioma tissue, nonneoplastic brain tissue, or PBMCs (not recorded which). The receptors stem from a human donor with low-grade glioma or glioblastoma, undergoing nonglioma brain surgery, or in good health (not recorded which).

This clonotype was counted once. A single base separates this from a much larger clone, so it may be a read error. The gene calls are TRBV2 and TRBJ2-7; no definite D call. CDR3 length equals 12 residues. CDR1 and CDR2 (germline): SNHLY, FYNNEI. V shed 11 bases and J shed 2 bases, with 13 bases lying between them. In DNA form, the CDR3 reads TGTGCCGGCAAGGAAGCGACCTACGAGCAGTACTTC. This codes for CAGKEATYEQYF.

The chain uses TRBV11-3 and TRBJ2-4, with a weak D call TRBD2 (5 bases). V shed 8 bases and J shed 6 bases, with 14 bases lying between them. Germline V gene sequence: CDR1 SGHNT, CDR2 YENEEA. The CDR3 is 13 amino acids. The chain's CDR3 is CASSFGRANIQYF. CDR3 in DNA: TGTGCCAGCTCCTTCGGGCGGGCAAACATTCAGTACTTC.

This clonotype was counted many times. This chain uses TRBV7-8 with TRBJ2-5, with a tentative D call TRBD1 (6 bases). The germline gives CDR1 SGHVS, CDR2 FQNEAQ. The length of the CDR3 is 13 residues. V was shortened by 5 bases and J by 5 bases, with 12 bases between the two germline ends. The chain's CDR3 is CASSRNRVETQYF. Here the CDR3 DNA reads TGTGCCAGCAGCCGGAACAGGGTTGAGACCCAGTACTTC.

Of note for this clonotype: One base away lies a much larger clone, so this may be a sequencing read error. This sequence joins TRBV20-1 and TRBJ2-7; the match to TRBD2 covers 11 bases. Germline V gene data show CDR1 as DFQATT and CDR2 as SNEGSKA (reference sequence). With 6 bases clipped from V and 3 bases from J, the junction kept 7 bases outside the gene matches. This CDR3 has 14 residues. CDR3 DNA sequence: TGCAGTGCGCCCGGGACTAGCGGATACTACGAGCAGTACTTC. Encoded protein: CSAPGTSGYYEQYF.

J is TRBJ2-3 and V is TRBV7-2; D uncertain. The CDR3 extends over 13 amino acids. V dropped 5 bases and J dropped 13 bases, with 19 bases sitting between them. The germline V gene encodes CDR1 SGHTA and CDR2 FQGNSA. CDR3 region: CASSPPSRDKKYF. Written as DNA, the CDR3 is TGTGCCAGCAGCCCCCCCTCGAGAGATAAGAAGTATTTT.

This clonotype was detected ten times or more. This rearrangement joins TRBV6-2 or TRBV6-3 to TRBJ2-7; D perhaps matches TRBD2 (7 bases). The V end was cut by 0 bases, the J end by 3 bases, with 12 bases between. The CDR3 sequence is 15 residues long. Germline V CDR1 and CDR2: MNHEY, SVGEGT. The CDR3 reads CASSYSAGAVYEQYF. DNA of the CDR3: TGTGCCAGCAGTTACTCGGCGGGGGCGGTCTACGAGCAGTACTTC.

This sequence joins TRBV7-2 and TRBJ2-2; possibly TRBD1 for D (6 bases). This CDR3 region has 15 residues. Trimming stripped 2 bases from V and 3 bases from J, with 10 bases between. Germline CDR1 and CDR2: SGHTA and FQGNSA. CDR3 amino acids: CASSLSRGDTGELFF. The DNA of the CDR3 is TGTGCCAGCAGCTTATCCAGGGGCGACACCGGGGAGCTGTTTTTT.